What follows describes a single T cell receptor (beta chain). No cognate antigen has been identified for it. Base qualities were left out, and no much larger clone turns up one base away. According to the germline V gene, CDR1 reads SQVTM and CDR2 reads ANQGSEA. The CDR3 runs 15 residues from the cysteine to the phenylalanine. Of all the DNA, just the CDR3 is kept, 45 bases in frame from base 1. Germline trimming: 2 bases from V, 10 bases from J; junction bases outside gene matches: 8. The donors were healthy, HIV-negative adults who had no recently reported acute infections or vaccinations. All donors were Caucasian adults living in Nashville, Tennessee, USA. CD4+ T cells were enriched by magnetic negative selection; naive cells were then positively selected on CD45RA, and the negative fraction formed the memory subset. Blood was collected by leukapheresis, and PBMCs were isolated by Ficoll-Histopaque density gradient centrifugation and then cryopreserved in liquid nitrogen vapor phase. Purity and quantity of every magnetically sorted T cell population were checked by analytical flow cytometry. From each sorted fraction, genomic DNA was isolated and quantified by UV absorbance on a Nanodrop 2000c.

This specimen comes from a study of shared clonotypes between healthy human individuals (TCRdb year 2020). A note on the overall study: The cohort comprised two women and a few men aged 18 to 49 years. Per donor, leukapheresis produced somewhere between about 0.94 and 10 billion PBMCs. Different laboratories and diverse techniques were used to prepare libraries and sequence TCR repertoires, to increase sequencing depth and limit assay-specific biases. For each donor, CD4 naive and CD4 memory were each run on three plates, CD8 naive on two plates, and CD8 memory on one plate. To estimate repertoire size and how much clonotype sharing occurs between individuals, the study deeply sequenced the blood TCR repertoires of roughly 5 healthy adults. What the research found in general, with its limitations: Based on pairwise subsampling, the degree of clonotype sharing among donors was expected to be affected by sequencing depth. Incomplete sequencing was indicated by rarefaction of sorted-subset datasets, despite the large sequencing depth. Larger estimated clonotype richness was generally found for naive subsets than for memory subsets. The genetic and exposure-history diversity represented was limited by the small number of donors. Sampling was restricted to blood, and TCR repertoires in tissues likely differ from the TCR repertoires found in blood. Compared with non-shared clonotypes, clonotypes shared by all four sorted-subset donors had higher generation probabilities. When a few donors were compared, the shared fraction of clonotypes was about 5% for naive CD4, around 3.5% for naive CD8, 2% to 2.5% for memory CD4, and 0.35% to 0.4% for memory CD8.

Using the deep immunoSEQ assay, TCR CDR3 regions were amplified from genomic DNA by multiplex PCR. Genomic DNA extracted from each cell subset was distributed evenly over all wells of several immunoSEQ 96-well plates, and each plate served as one replicate. For sorted subsets, 200 to 250 ng of genomic DNA, equivalent to 25,000 to 35,000 T cell genomes, went into each replicate PCR. Purified libraries were quantified with a Qubit 3.0 fluorometer, sized on a Bioanalyzer 2100, and re-quantified with the KAPA Library Quantification kit. Every immunoSEQ 96-well plate was sequenced on a separate single-read 150-cycle Illumina NextSeq 550 flow cell. The study's own analysis went as follows. Because the immunoSEQ output included only junctional sequences and no quality scores, the filtering could not be the same as the filtering used for full-length reads. Sequences were annotated with PyIR, a Python wrapper for IgBLAST v1.9, and V/J genes and CDR3 were assigned using IMGT germline references. Any read was removed if the V/J assignment was weak (E-value above 1e-6), the CDR3 was missing, or the read contained stop codons, out-of-frame junctions, or ambiguous translated residues. A V3J clonotype was defined by an identical inferred V gene, J gene, and CDR3 amino acid sequence. The percentage overlap between two repertoires was calculated by dividing the number of shared unique clonotypes by the size of the smaller repertoire. Richness of each repertoire was evaluated using RTK rarefaction, the Chao1 estimator, and Recon v2.1 estimates of unobserved clonotypes. Generation probabilities were computed with OLGA for all TCRbeta clonotypes obtained by the gDNA method from four donors. Imported from immuneACCESS, the table was reduced by TCRdb to in-frame sequences with V and J called. These copies leave out some clones; in studies compared against another copy, an unresolved V gene accounts for under half, and the cause of the remainder is not known. V, J and clone size derive from that table, while D and trimming were established from the DNA sequence. Across this sample there are around 2,000,000 clones, with 85% to 95% seen only once. The top ten constitute about 0.13% of the sample.

The receptor was derived from a man between 18 and 35 years old in good health. Sequencing was performed on naive CD4+ T cells sorted from blood. The cell subset or site tag for this specimen amounts to: CD45RA+ positively selected. The chain was built from TRBV29-1 and TRBJ2-1; 13 bases in between match TRBD2. The CDR3 protein sequence reads: CSVEPWTSGSTEQFF. The base sequence is TGCAGCGTTGAACCATGGACTAGCGGGAGTACGGAGCAGTTCTTC.